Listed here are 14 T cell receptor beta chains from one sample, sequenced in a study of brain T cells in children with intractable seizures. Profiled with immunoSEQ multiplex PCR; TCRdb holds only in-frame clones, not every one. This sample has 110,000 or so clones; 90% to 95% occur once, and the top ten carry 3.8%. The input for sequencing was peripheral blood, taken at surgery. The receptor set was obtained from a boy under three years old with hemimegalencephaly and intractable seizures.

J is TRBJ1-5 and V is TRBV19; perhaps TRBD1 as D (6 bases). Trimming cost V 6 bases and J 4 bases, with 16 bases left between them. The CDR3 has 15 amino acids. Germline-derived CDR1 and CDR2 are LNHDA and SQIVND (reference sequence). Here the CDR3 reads CASRTTAQGNQPQHF. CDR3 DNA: TGTGCCAGTAGAACCACCGCACAGGGTAATCAGCCCCAGCATTTT. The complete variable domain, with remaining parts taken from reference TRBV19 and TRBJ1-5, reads DGGITQSPKYLFRKEGQNVTLSCEQNLNHDAMYWYRQDPGQGLRLIYYSQIVNDFQKGDIAEGYSVSREKKESFPLTVTSAQKNPTAFYLCASRTTAQGNQPQHFGDGTRLSIL.

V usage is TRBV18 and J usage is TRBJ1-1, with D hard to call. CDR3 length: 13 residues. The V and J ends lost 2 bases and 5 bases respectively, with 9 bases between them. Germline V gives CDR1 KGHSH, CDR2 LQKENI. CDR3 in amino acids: CASSPVLRTEAFF. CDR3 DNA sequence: TGTGCCAGCTCACCAGTACTGAGGACTGAAGCTTTCTTT. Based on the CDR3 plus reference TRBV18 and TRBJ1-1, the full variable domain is NAGVMQNPRHLVRRRGQEARLRCSPMKGHSHVYWYRQLPEEGLKFMVYLQKENIIDESGMPKERFSAEFPKEGPSILRIQQVVRGDSAAYFCASSPVLRTEAFFGQGTRLTVV.

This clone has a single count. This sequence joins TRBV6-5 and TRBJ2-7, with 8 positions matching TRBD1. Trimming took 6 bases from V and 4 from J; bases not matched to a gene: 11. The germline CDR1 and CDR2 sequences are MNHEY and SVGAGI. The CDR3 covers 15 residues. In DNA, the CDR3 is TGTGCCAGCAGACCGCGGACAGGGATATCGTACGAGCAGTACTTC. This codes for CASRPRTGISYEQYF.

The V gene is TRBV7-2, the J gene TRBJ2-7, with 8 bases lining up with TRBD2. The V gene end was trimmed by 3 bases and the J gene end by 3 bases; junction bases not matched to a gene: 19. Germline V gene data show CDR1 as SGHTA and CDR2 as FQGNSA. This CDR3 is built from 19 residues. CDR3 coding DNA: TGTGCCAGCAGCTTTAGAAGCGGGAGTCTCGGGGAGGTTCTCTACGAGCAGTACTTC. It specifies CASSFRSGSLGEVLYEQYF. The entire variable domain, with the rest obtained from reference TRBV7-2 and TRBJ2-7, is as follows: GAGVSQSPSNKVTEKGKDVELRCDPISGHTALYWYRQSLGQGLEFLIYFQGNSAPDKSGLPSDRFSAERTGGSVSTLTIQRTQQEDSAVYLCASSFRSGSLGEVLYEQYFGPGTRLTVT.

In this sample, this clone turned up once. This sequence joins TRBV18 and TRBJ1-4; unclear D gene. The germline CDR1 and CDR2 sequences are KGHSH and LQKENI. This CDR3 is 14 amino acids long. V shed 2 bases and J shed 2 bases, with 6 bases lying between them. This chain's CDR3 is CASSPARTNEKLFF. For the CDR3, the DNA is TGTGCCAGCTCACCAGCGCGGACTAATGAAAAACTGTTTTTT.

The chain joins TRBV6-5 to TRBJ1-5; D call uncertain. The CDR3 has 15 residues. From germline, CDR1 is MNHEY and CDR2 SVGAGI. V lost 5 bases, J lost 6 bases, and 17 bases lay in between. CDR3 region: CASSPQFGRTQPQHF. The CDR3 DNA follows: TGTGCCAGCAGTCCCCAATTCGGGCGGACTCAGCCCCAGCATTTT.

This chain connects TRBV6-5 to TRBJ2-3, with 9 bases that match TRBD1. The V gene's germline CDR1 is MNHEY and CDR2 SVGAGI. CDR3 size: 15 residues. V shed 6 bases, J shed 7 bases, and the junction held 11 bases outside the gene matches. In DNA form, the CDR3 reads TGTGCCAGCAGCACCGGGACAGGGACGCTTAATACGCAGTATTTT. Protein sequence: CASSTGTGTLNTQYF.

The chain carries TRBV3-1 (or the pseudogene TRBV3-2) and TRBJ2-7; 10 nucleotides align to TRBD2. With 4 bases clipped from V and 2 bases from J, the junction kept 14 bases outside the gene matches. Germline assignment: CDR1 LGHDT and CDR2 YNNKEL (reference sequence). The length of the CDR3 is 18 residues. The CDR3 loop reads CASSPRLPSGSFPYEQYF. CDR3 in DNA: TGTGCCAGCAGCCCCCGCTTGCCTAGCGGGAGTTTTCCCTACGAGCAGTACTTC.

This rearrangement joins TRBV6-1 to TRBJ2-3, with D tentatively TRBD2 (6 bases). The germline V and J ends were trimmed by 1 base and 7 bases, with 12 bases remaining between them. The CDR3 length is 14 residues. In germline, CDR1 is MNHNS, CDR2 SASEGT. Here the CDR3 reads CASSEELARNTQYF. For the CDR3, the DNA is TGTGCCAGCAGTGAAGAACTAGCCCGGAATACGCAGTATTTT.

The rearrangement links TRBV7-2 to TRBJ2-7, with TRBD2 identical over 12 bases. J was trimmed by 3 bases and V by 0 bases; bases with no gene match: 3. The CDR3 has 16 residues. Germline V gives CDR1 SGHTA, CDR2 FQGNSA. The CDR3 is CASSLAGLAGLYEQYF. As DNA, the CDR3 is TGTGCCAGCAGCTTAGCAGGACTAGCGGGACTCTACGAGCAGTACTTC.

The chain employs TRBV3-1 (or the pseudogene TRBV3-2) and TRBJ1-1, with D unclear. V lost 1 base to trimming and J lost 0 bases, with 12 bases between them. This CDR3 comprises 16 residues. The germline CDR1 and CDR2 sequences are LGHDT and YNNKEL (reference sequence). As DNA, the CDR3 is TGTGCCAGCAGCCAAGGAGTCAACGGGGTGAACACTGAAGCTTTCTTT. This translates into CASSQGVNGVNTEAFF.

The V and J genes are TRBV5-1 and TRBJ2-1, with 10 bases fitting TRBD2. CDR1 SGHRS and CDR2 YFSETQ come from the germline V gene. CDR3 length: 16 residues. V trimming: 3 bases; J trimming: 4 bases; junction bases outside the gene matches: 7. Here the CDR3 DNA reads TGCGCCAGCAGCTCCCCCGGGACTAGCGTATACAATGAGCAGTTCTTC. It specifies CASSSPGTSVYNEQFF.

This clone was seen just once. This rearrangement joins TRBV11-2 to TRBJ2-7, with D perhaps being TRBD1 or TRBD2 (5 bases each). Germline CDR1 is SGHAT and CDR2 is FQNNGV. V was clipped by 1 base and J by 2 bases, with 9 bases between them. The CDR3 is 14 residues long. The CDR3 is CASSLARGPYEQYF. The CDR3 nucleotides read TGTGCCAGCAGCTTAGCGAGGGGTCCCTACGAGCAGTACTTC. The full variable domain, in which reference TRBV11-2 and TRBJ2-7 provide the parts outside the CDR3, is EAGVAQSPRYKIIEKRQSVAFWCNPISGHATLYWYQQILGQGPKLLIQFQNNGVVDDSQLPKDRFSAERLKGVDSTLKIQPAKLEDSAVYLCASSLARGPYEQYFGPGTRLTVT.

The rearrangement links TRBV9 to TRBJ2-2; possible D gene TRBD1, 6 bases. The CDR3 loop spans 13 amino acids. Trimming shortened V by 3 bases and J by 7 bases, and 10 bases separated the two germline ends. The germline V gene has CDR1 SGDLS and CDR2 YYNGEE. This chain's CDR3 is CASSAQGNGELFF. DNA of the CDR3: TGTGCCAGCAGCGCCCAGGGGAACGGGGAGCTGTTTTTT. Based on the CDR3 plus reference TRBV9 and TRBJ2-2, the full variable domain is DSGVTQTPKHLITATGQRVTLRCSPRSGDLSVYWYQQSLDQGLQFLIQYYNGEERAKGNILERFSAQQFPDLHSELNLSSLELGDSALYFCASSAQGNGELFFGEGSRLTVL.